What follows are 17 T cell receptor beta chains derived from one specimen sequenced in a study of shared clonotypes between healthy human individuals. Profiled with immunoSEQ multiplex PCR; TCRdb holds only in-frame clones, not every one. Of more than 2,000,000 clones in the sample, over 90% were seen once. Sequences were obtained from naive CD4+ T cells from PBMCs. As for subset: CD45RA+ positively selected. Receptors were obtained from a man younger than 30 in good health. Some clones in this sample may be carry-over from other donors' samples.

This chain uses TRBV28 with TRBJ1-5; tentatively, D is TRBD1 (6 bases). The CDR3 sequence is 12 residues long. The germline V gene has CDR1 MDHEN and CDR2 SYDVKM. The germline V and J ends were trimmed by 5 bases and 6 bases, with 8 bases remaining between them. The CDR3: CASSIGGQPQHF. The CDR3 DNA is TGTGCCAGCAGTATAGGGGGTCAGCCCCAGCATTTT.

This chain links TRBV29-1 with TRBJ1-2; D perhaps matches TRBD1 (5 bases). CDR1 SQVTM and CDR2 ANQGSEA come from the germline V gene. V was clipped by 7 bases and J by 6 bases, with 18 bases between them. This CDR3 is built from 13 residues. The CDR3 here is CSALGGVENGYTF. The CDR3 nucleotides read TGCAGCGCCCTCGGGGGGGTTGAGAATGGCTACACCTTC.

The CDR3: CASSFWGPTRQGANTEAFF. The CDR3 DNA is TGTGCCAGCAGTTTTTGGGGCCCCACGAGGCAGGGGGCCAACACTGAAGCTTTCTTT. The J gene is TRBJ1-1, the V gene TRBV28, with 8 positions matching TRBD1. The CDR3 runs to 19 residues. Germline V gene data show CDR1 as MDHEN and CDR2 as SYDVKM. Unmatched junction bases numbered 17, after V lost 3 bases and J lost 2 bases.

The CDR3 DNA sequence: TGTGCCAGCACCATATCAGGGGGGGCCTACGAGCAGTACTTC. This sequence encodes CASTISGGAYEQYF. This rearrangement joins TRBV11-2 to TRBJ2-7; perhaps D is TRBD1 or TRBD2 (7 bases each). Germline CDR1 is SGHAT and CDR2 is FQNNGV. The CDR3 contains 14 residues. Trimming left V 7 bases short and J 2 bases short, with 15 bases between.

The gene calls are TRBV18 and TRBJ2-1, with D perhaps TRBD1 or TRBD2 (5 bases each). Trimming took 1 base from V and 4 from J, leaving 20 bases between them. This CDR3 has 18 amino acids. The germline gives CDR1 KGHSH, CDR2 LQKENI. This CDR3 reads CASSPRLGAGTLYNEQFF. Written as DNA, the CDR3 is TGTGCCAGCTCACCACGTCTCGGGGCAGGGACGTTATACAATGAGCAGTTCTTC.

The V and J genes are TRBV19 and TRBJ1-1; D ambiguous. Looked up from germline, CDR1 is LNHDA and CDR2 is SQIVND (reference sequence). This CDR3 spans 13 amino acids. V gave up 4 bases and J gave up 3 bases, with 9 bases separating them. CDR3 nucleotides: TGTGCCAGTAGTAGTAATCGAGACACTGAAGCTTTCTTT. This gives the protein CASSSNRDTEAFF.

The chain couples TRBV2 to TRBJ2-2; weak D call: TRBD2 (5 bases). Germline V gene sequence: CDR1 SNHLY, CDR2 FYNNEI. V was cut by 5 bases and J by 1 base, with 11 bases left in between. This CDR3 contains 15 residues. CDR3 DNA: TGTGCCAGCAGTTGGGAGAAGGTGAACACCGGGGAGCTGTTTTTT. It specifies CASSWEKVNTGELFF.

The chain is built from TRBV2 and TRBJ2-7; TRBD2 aligns across 7 bases. This CDR3 comprises 15 residues. Looked up from germline, CDR1 is SNHLY and CDR2 is FYNNEI. V was clipped by 8 bases and J by 7 bases; unmatched bases: 17. Here the CDR3 reads CASPVPGGSVGEQYF. The CDR3, as DNA: TGTGCCAGCCCTGTCCCTGGCGGGAGCGTTGGGGAGCAGTACTTC.

The V and J genes are TRBV9 and TRBJ2-7, with 9 bases that match TRBD1. The germline gives CDR1 SGDLS, CDR2 YYNGEE. V was pared by 3 bases and J by 5 bases, with 6 bases of the junction left unmatched. This CDR3 has 14 amino acids. CDR3 nucleotide sequence: TGTGCCAGCAGCGCCTGGACAGGGGAAAACGAGCAGTACTTC. This sequence encodes CASSAWTGENEQYF.

The chain links TRBV7-3 to TRBJ2-1, with D uncertain. The CDR3 loop spans 16 amino acids. Trimming stripped 0 bases from V and 4 bases from J, with 13 bases between. Germline CDR1 is SGHTA and CDR2 is FQGTGA. The CDR3 sequence is CASSLTAVPLYNEQFF. The DNA of the CDR3 is TGTGCCAGCAGCTTAACTGCGGTCCCACTATACAATGAGCAGTTCTTC.

The rearrangement uses TRBV7-8 and TRBJ2-7; 7 bases fit TRBD1. Germline assignment: CDR1 SGHVS and CDR2 FQNEAQ. The CDR3 is made up of 16 amino acids. V was clipped by 5 bases and J by 0 bases; unmatched bases: 10. CDR3 in amino acids: CASSRWGQTGSYEQYF. CDR3 coding DNA: TGTGCCAGCAGCCGCTGGGGACAGACTGGCTCCTACGAGCAGTACTTC.

This rearrangement joins TRBV28 to TRBJ1-2; 8 nucleotides align to TRBD1. Trimming removed 6 bases from V and 11 bases from J; junction bases left unmatched: 11. Germline V gene sequence: CDR1 MDHEN, CDR2 SYDVKM. The CDR3 totals 13 residues. The CDR3 loop is CASRLTGAAMYTF. For the CDR3, the DNA is TGTGCCAGCAGACTGACAGGGGCGGCAATGTACACCTTC.

This clone was picked up a small number of times. J is TRBJ1-1 and V is TRBV7-9; D unresolved. The CDR3 length is 15 residues. Germline assignment: CDR1 SEHNR and CDR2 FQNEAQ (reference sequence). V gave up 0 bases and J gave up 1 base, with 9 bases separating them. The CDR3 protein is CASSLAPPENTEAFF. CDR3 bases: TGTGCCAGCAGCTTAGCGCCTCCGGAGAACACTGAAGCTTTCTTT.

V gene TRBV5-4 combines with J gene TRBJ2-7; 7 bases are a match to TRBD1. Germline loops: CDR1 SGHNT, CDR2 YYREEE (reference sequence). This CDR3 is 16 amino acids long. Trimming at V came to 0 bases and at J to 4 bases, leaving 10 bases not matched to a gene. The CDR3 DNA is TGTGCCAGCAGCTTGGGCCATCCAGGGGGAGCATACGAGCAGTACTTC. Protein: CASSLGHPGGAYEQYF. Complete variable domain (other parts from reference TRBV5-4 and TRBJ2-7): ETGVTQSPTHLIKTRGQQVTLRCSSQSGHNTVSWYQQALGQGPQFIFQYYREEENGRGNFPPRFSGLQFPNYSSELNVNALELDDSALYLCASSLGHPGGAYEQYFGPGTRLTVT.

The rearrangement links TRBV7-9 to TRBJ1-4; 8 positions agree with TRBD1. Germline V lookup: CDR1 SEHNR, CDR2 FQNEAQ (reference sequence). After removal of 6 bases from V and 6 bases from J, the junction contained 6 bases not matched to a gene. The CDR3 spans 14 residues. The CDR3 spells CASRPTTGDEKLFF. The CDR3 DNA reads as TGTGCCAGCAGACCTACGACAGGGGATGAAAAACTGTTTTTT.

J is TRBJ2-3 and V is TRBV29-1, with TRBD2 matching over 8 bases. The germline gives CDR1 SQVTM, CDR2 ANQGSEA. This CDR3 is built from 12 residues. Trimming at V came to 4 bases and at J to 4 bases, leaving 1 base not matched to a gene. The CDR3 loop is CSVVGGADTQYF. In nucleotides, the CDR3 is TGCAGCGTTGTCGGGGGGGCAGATACGCAGTATTTT.

The V call is TRBV29-1, the J call TRBJ2-5; 7 bases align to TRBD2. V dropped 5 bases and J dropped 2; count of bases not matched to a gene: 8. The CDR3 is made up of 14 amino acids. Germline V lookup: CDR1 SQVTM, CDR2 ANQGSEA. The chain's CDR3 is CSVFLLAEQETQYF. CDR3 sequence (DNA): TGCAGCGTTTTCCTGCTAGCGGAGCAAGAGACCCAGTACTTC.